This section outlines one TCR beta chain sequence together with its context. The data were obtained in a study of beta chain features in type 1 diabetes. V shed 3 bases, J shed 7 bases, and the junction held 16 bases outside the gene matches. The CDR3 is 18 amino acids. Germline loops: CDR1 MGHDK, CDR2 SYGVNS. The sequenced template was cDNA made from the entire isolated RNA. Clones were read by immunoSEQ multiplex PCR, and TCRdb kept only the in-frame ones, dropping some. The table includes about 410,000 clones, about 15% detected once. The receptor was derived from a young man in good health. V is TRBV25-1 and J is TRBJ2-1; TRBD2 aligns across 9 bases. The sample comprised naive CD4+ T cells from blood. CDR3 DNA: TGTGCCAGCAGTGACCCGAACCGGCGGGAGGGTTTACGGAATGAGCAGTTCTTC. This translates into CASSDPNRREGLRNEQFF.